The 25 T cell receptor beta chains listed next were all sequenced from one sample in a study of T cell responses to AZD1222 COVID-19 vaccine. Clones were sequenced by immunoSEQ multiplex PCR, and TCRdb holds only the in-frame ones, with some missing. The sample carries roughly 150,000 clones, roughly 93% recorded once. The sequencing used peripheral blood, collected 28 days after the second AZD1222 dose. Receptors were obtained from an adult who received the AZD1222 COVID-19 vaccine.

The chain carries TRBV6-4 and TRBJ1-2; unclear D gene. CDR3 length equals 16 residues. Looked up from germline, CDR1 is MRHNA and CDR2 is SNTAGT. V lost 8 bases and J 0 bases, leaving 19 bases between the germline ends. In DNA form, the CDR3 reads TGTGCCAGCCTATATCACCGGATGGCAGCTAACTATGGCTACACCTTC. This encodes CASLYHRMAANYGYTF.

The rearrangement uses TRBV5-4 and TRBJ2-1, with TRBD2 matching 8 bases. The germline V gene has CDR1 SGHNT and CDR2 YYREEE (reference sequence). J lost 7 bases, V lost 4 bases, and 10 bases had no gene match. The CDR3 consists of 15 residues. CDR3 amino acids: CASSPEKRGWNEQFF. In DNA form, the CDR3 reads TGTGCCAGCAGCCCTGAAAAGCGGGGGTGGAATGAGCAGTTCTTC.

The chain employs TRBV3-1 (or the pseudogene TRBV3-2) and TRBJ2-6; D ambiguous. The germline V gene has CDR1 LGHDT and CDR2 YNNKEL (reference sequence). V lost 2 bases to trimming and J lost 0 bases, with 8 bases between them. CDR3 length: 16 amino acids. In DNA form, the CDR3 reads TGTGCCAGCAGCCAACCGAAGGTCTCTGGGGCCAACGTCCTGACTTTC. This sequence encodes CASSQPKVSGANVLTF.

The V and J genes are TRBV5-1 and TRBJ1-1; unclear D gene. CDR1 SGHRS and CDR2 YFSETQ come from the germline V gene. V was trimmed by 5 bases and J by 1 base, leaving 6 bases between them. CDR3 size: 12 residues. The CDR3 DNA follows: TGCGCCAGCAGATTAGAGAACACTGAAGCTTTCTTT. Protein sequence: CASRLENTEAFF.

The chain couples TRBV11-2 to TRBJ2-7; D not certain. The CDR3 has 12 residues. Germline V gives CDR1 SGHAT, CDR2 FQNNGV. Trimming removed 4 bases at V and 3 bases at J, with 7 bases between. CDR3 DNA sequence: TGTGCCAGCAGCTCATCCCGCTACGAGCAGTACTTC. It codes for CASSSSRYEQYF. The full variable domain, its missing parts supplied by reference TRBV11-2 and TRBJ2-7, is EAGVAQSPRYKIIEKRQSVAFWCNPISGHATLYWYQQILGQGPKLLIQFQNNGVVDDSQLPKDRFSAERLKGVDSTLKIQPAKLEDSAVYLCASSSSRYEQYFGPGTRLTVT.

The V and J genes are TRBV14 and TRBJ1-1; D ambiguous. The V end lost 3 bases, the J end lost 1 base, and 9 bases lay between the germline ends. The CDR3 consists of 14 residues. Germline V CDR1 and CDR2: SGHDN, FVKESK. The CDR3 here is CASSQVQKNTEAFF. The CDR3 DNA reads as TGTGCCAGCAGCCAGGTACAGAAGAACACTGAAGCTTTCTTT.

The table lists this clone with a few counts. This sequence joins TRBV4-2 and TRBJ2-3; TRBD2 matches at 11 bases. The CDR3 spans 16 residues. Per germline, CDR1 LGHNA and CDR2 YNFKEQ. V dropped 3 bases and J dropped 0; count of bases not matched to a gene: 2. CDR3 coding DNA: TGTGCCAGCAGCCAGGGACTAGCGGCCAGCACAGATACGCAGTATTTT. It specifies CASSQGLAASTDTQYF.

The V gene is TRBV30, the J gene TRBJ1-5; D might be TRBD1 (6 bases). From germline, CDR1 is GTSNPN and CDR2 SVGIG (reference sequence). This CDR3 has 12 residues. Trimming stripped 4 bases from V and 6 bases from J, with 10 bases between. As DNA, the CDR3 is TGTGCCTGGAAAATAGGGGGTCAGCCCCAGCATTTT. Residues: CAWKIGGQPQHF. Complete variable domain (other parts from reference TRBV30 and TRBJ1-5): SQTIHQWPATLVQPVGSPLSLECTVEGTSNPNLYWYRQAAGRGLQLLFYSVGIGQISSEVPQNLSASRPQDRQFILSSKKLLLSDSGFYLCAWKIGGQPQHFGDGTRLSIL.

This clone was counted between two and nine times. V usage is TRBV6-4 and J usage is TRBJ1-1; D unclear. The CDR3 loop spans 13 amino acids. Trimming took off 5 bases at V and 5 bases at J, with 12 bases between the two ends. Germline V lookup: CDR1 MRHNA, CDR2 SNTAGT. Here the CDR3 DNA reads TGTGCCAGCAGTAGGACCCTCCGGACTGAAGCTTTCTTT. Its translation is CASSRTLRTEAFF.

The chain carries TRBV6-5 and TRBJ1-3; no clear D. Trimming took 2 bases from V and 4 from J, leaving 12 bases between them. CDR3 length equals 15 residues. The V gene's germline CDR1 is MNHEY and CDR2 SVGAGI. The CDR3 is CASSYLTGSGNTIYF. The CDR3 nucleotides are TGTGCCAGCAGTTACCTGACCGGTTCCGGAAACACCATATATTTT.

The rearrangement uses TRBV18 and TRBJ1-5; no definite D call. Trimming took off 5 bases at V and 5 bases at J, with 13 bases between the two ends. The CDR3 runs to 14 residues. Looked up from germline, CDR1 is KGHSH and CDR2 is LQKENI. The CDR3 DNA sequence: TGTGCCAGCTCAGACCAGTATAGGGATCAGCCCCAGCATTTT. Amino acids: CASSDQYRDQPQHF. Full variable domain (rest looked up from reference TRBV18 and TRBJ1-5): NAGVMQNPRHLVRRRGQEARLRCSPMKGHSHVYWYRQLPEEGLKFMVYLQKENIIDESGMPKERFSAEFPKEGPSILRIQQVVRGDSAAYFCASSDQYRDQPQHFGDGTRLSIL.

In its sample, this clone was seen once. The V call is TRBV5-3, the J call TRBJ2-7; 8 bases line up with TRBD1. TRBV5-3 is reported as an ORF; its role is uncertain. The length of the CDR3 is 15 residues. Trimming removed 0 bases from V and 3 bases from J; junction bases left unmatched: 5. This CDR3 reads CARSLVDRAFYEQYF. CDR3 bases: TGTGCCAGAAGCTTGGTGGACAGGGCCTTCTACGAGCAGTACTTC.

V is TRBV19 and J is TRBJ1-5, with 10 bases identical to TRBD1. Germline-derived CDR1 and CDR2 are LNHDA and SQIVND (reference sequence). After removal of 6 bases from V and 7 bases from J, the junction contained 21 bases not matched to a gene. The CDR3 spans 19 residues. The CDR3 loop is CASRPTPGTGALSSQPQHF. Here the CDR3 DNA reads TGTGCCAGTAGGCCCACCCCCGGGACAGGGGCCCTAAGTAGCCAGCCCCAGCATTTT.

The chain recombines TRBV19 with TRBJ1-1; no clear D gene. CDR3 length: 14 amino acids. V was trimmed by 7 bases and J by 3 bases, leaving 15 bases between them. CDR1 is LNHDA, CDR2 SQIVND, per germline (reference sequence). The CDR3 DNA follows: TGTGCCAGTACCCCGATCCGGGCGGACACTGAAGCTTTCTTT. Translated: CASTPIRADTEAFF.

V and J are TRBV5-5 and TRBJ2-7, with D uncertain. Germline CDR1 is SGHKS and CDR2 is YYEKEE (reference sequence). Trimming removed 0 bases from V and 4 bases from J, with 5 bases in between. This CDR3 is 12 amino acids long. In nucleotides, the CDR3 is TGTGCCAGCAGCTTGGCCATGTACGAGCAGTACTTC. Translation: CASSLAMYEQYF. Full variable domain (missing parts from reference TRBV5-5 and TRBJ2-7): DAGVTQSPTHLIKTRGQQVTLRCSPISGHKSVSWYQQVLGQGPQFIFQYYEKEERGRGNFPDRFSARQFPNYSSELNVNALLLGDSALYLCASSLAMYEQYFGPGTRLTVT.

The rearrangement links TRBV5-1 to TRBJ2-1; maybe TRBD2 (5 bases). Looked up from germline, CDR1 is SGHRS and CDR2 is YFSETQ. The germline V and J ends were trimmed by 1 base and 6 bases, with 8 bases remaining between them. CDR3 length: 13 amino acids. The CDR3 DNA is TGCGCCAGCAGCTTGTCTAGCACCAATGAGCAGTTCTTC. Its protein is CASSLSSTNEQFF.

The rearrangement links TRBV18 to TRBJ2-7; D unresolved. V was clipped by 2 bases and J by 2 bases, with 4 bases between them. Germline CDR1 reads KGHSH; CDR2 reads LQKENI. The CDR3 length is 12 residues. The CDR3 spells CASSPGTYEQYF. The CDR3 region has the DNA TGTGCCAGCTCACCAGGTACCTACGAGCAGTACTTC.

This chain uses TRBV7-8 with TRBJ2-5; 11 bases fit TRBD1. CDR1 and CDR2 (germline): SGHVS, FQNEAQ. The V gene end was trimmed by 4 bases and the J gene end by 5 bases; junction bases not matched to a gene: 6. The CDR3 consists of 15 residues. The CDR3 is CASSYRTGGLETQYF. The CDR3 nucleotides read TGTGCCAGCAGCTACCGGACAGGGGGCTTGGAGACCCAGTACTTC.

The genes are TRBV3-1 (or the pseudogene TRBV3-2) and TRBJ1-4; D gene ambiguous. Deletions cut 1 base from V and 0 bases from J, with 0 bases between. There are 13 residues in the CDR3. Germline V gene sequence: CDR1 LGHDT, CDR2 YNNKEL (reference sequence). CDR3 sequence reads: CASSQATNEKLFF. In DNA form, the CDR3 reads TGTGCCAGCAGCCAAGCAACTAATGAAAAACTGTTTTTT.

This rearrangement joins TRBV29-1 to TRBJ1-2, with 8 positions matching TRBD1. J lost 8 bases, V lost 4 bases, and 3 bases had no gene match. There are 11 residues in the CDR3. The V gene's germline CDR1 is SQVTM and CDR2 ANQGSEA. Here the CDR3 DNA reads TGCAGCGTTGGGGGACAGGACGGCTACACCTTC. Encoded protein: CSVGGQDGYTF. The complete variable domain, with remaining parts taken from reference TRBV29-1 and TRBJ1-2, reads SAVISQKPSRDICQRGTSLTIQCQVDSQVTMMFWYRQQPGQSLTLIATANQGSEATYESGFVIDKFPISRPNLTFSTLTVSNMSPEDSSIYLCSVGGQDGYTFGSGTRLTVV.

CDR3 sequence: CASSFSGGEQYF. CDR3 DNA sequence: TGTGCCAGCAGCTTTTCAGGGGGCGAGCAGTACTTC. The chain couples TRBV5-5 to TRBJ2-7; the match to TRBD1 covers 7 bases. The CDR3 consists of 12 residues. J gave up 6 bases and V 2 bases, and 2 bases lay outside the gene matches. The germline V gene has CDR1 SGHKS and CDR2 YYEKEE (reference sequence).

The V call is TRBV21-1, the J call TRBJ2-3; TRBD2, the table's D call, was not compared with the DNA. TRBV21-1 is described as a pseudogene. The CDR3 consists of 16 residues. CDR3 residues: CASSKNHRGAGDTQYF. CDR3 coding DNA: TGTGCCAGCAGCAAAAATCATCGGGGGGCTGGAGATACGCAGTATTTT.

In this sample, this clone turned up once. Here the CDR3 reads CASSITRHNSPLHF. The CDR3 region has the DNA TGTGCCAGCAGTATTACACGGCATAATTCACCCCTCCACTTT. The chain couples TRBV2 to TRBJ1-6; D not certain. Germline V gene lookup returns CDR1 SNHLY and CDR2 FYNNEI. This CDR3 region has 14 residues. The V gene lost 5 bases and the J gene lost 5 bases, with 10 bases spanning the gap.

The table lists this clone with a few counts. The V and J genes are TRBV5-1 and TRBJ1-2; 10 positions agree with TRBD1. Germline trimming cut 0 bases from V and 6 bases from J; bases unmatched to any gene: 5. CDR3 length: 15 amino acids. Germline assignment: CDR1 SGHRS and CDR2 YFSETQ. Here the CDR3 reads CASSLEGQGLDGYTF. CDR3 bases: TGCGCCAGCAGCTTGGAGGGACAGGGGCTCGATGGCTACACCTTC.

The rearrangement uses TRBV5-5 and TRBJ1-1, with D hard to call. V lost 2 bases and J lost 1, with 9 bases in between. CDR1 and CDR2 from the germline V gene are SGHKS and YYEKEE (reference sequence). The CDR3 covers 14 residues. DNA of the CDR3: TGTGCCAGCAGCTTAATCACAACGAACACTGAAGCTTTCTTT. Its translation is CASSLITTNTEAFF.